The clone carrying this TCR beta chain was observed at least ten times. Its target is unknown. This sample was taken from a study of CD8 T cells in ankylosing spondylitis. Using its own MiXCR run on the 5' RACE reads, TCRdb lists one record per CDR3 protein. The table shows roughly 130,000 distinct CDR3 sequences, with 12% to 15% occurring only once. Study-wide results and caveats: Clones tied to disease were said to be significantly enriched in matched ankylosing spondylitis synovial fluid.

The CDR3 consists of 14 residues. Trimming took off 6 bases at V and 1 base at J, with 16 bases between the two ends. Germline CDR1 DFQATT, CDR2 SNEGSKA (reference sequence). Sequencing was done on a sample of blood, either unsorted or a sorted T cell fraction (not recorded which). This rearrangement joins TRBV20-1 to TRBJ2-7, with D possibly being TRBD1 or TRBD2 (5 bases each). The TCR sequence derives from a female donor with ankylosing spondylitis or in good health (not recorded which). CDR3 loop: CSAKPGRQSYEQYF. CDR3 nucleotide sequence: TGCAGTGCAAAGCCGGGACGCCAGTCCTACGAGCAGTACTTC.